Listed here are 21 T cell receptor beta chains from one sample, sequenced in a study of blood T cell repertoires in COVID-19. The repertoire was sequenced with immunoSEQ multiplex PCR; TCRdb's copy has only in-frame clones and lacks some. This table holds under 65,000 clones, about nine tenths found once. What was sequenced was peripheral blood. These receptor sequences come from a woman aged 80 or over with active COVID-19.

This chain joins TRBV2 and TRBJ2-2, with D hard to call. This CDR3 is 12 amino acids long. Germline assignment: CDR1 SNHLY and CDR2 FYNNEI. Trimming left V 6 bases short and J 6 bases short, with 8 bases between. The CDR3 is CASSEAPGELFF. The DNA of the CDR3 is TGTGCCAGCAGCGAGGCGCCCGGGGAGCTGTTTTTT.

V and J are TRBV28 and TRBJ1-4; D ambiguous. Trimming removed 5 bases at V and 5 bases at J, with 12 bases between. Germline V gene data show CDR1 as MDHEN and CDR2 as SYDVKM. The CDR3 spans 14 residues. CDR3 in DNA: TGTGCCAGCAGTCCCGACACGGGGAATGAAAAACTGTTTTTT. Its translation is CASSPDTGNEKLFF.

The V gene is TRBV4-1, the J gene TRBJ1-6; D might be TRBD1 (5 bases). Trimming pared 0 bases from V and 10 bases from J, leaving 13 bases between. The CDR3 totals 15 residues. In germline, CDR1 is MGHRA, CDR2 YSYEKL. CDR3 loop: CASSQEGVVRSPLHF. DNA of the CDR3: TGCGCCAGCAGCCAAGAAGGGGTAGTAAGGTCACCCCTCCACTTT.

This sequence joins TRBV24-1 and TRBJ2-5; 12 nucleotides align to TRBD2. The CDR3 spans 17 residues. J gave up 1 base and V 4 bases, and 6 bases lay outside the gene matches. Per germline, CDR1 KGHDR and CDR2 SFDVKD. The CDR3 DNA follows: TGTGCCACCAGTGACTCTCCGGGACTAGCGGGCCAAGAGACCCAGTACTTC. It specifies CATSDSPGLAGQETQYF.

The chain joins TRBV5-1 to TRBJ2-7, with TRBD2 matching 11 bases. Germline CDR1 reads SGHRS; CDR2 reads YFSETQ. Trimming cost V 4 bases and J 6 bases; bases outside gene matches: 9. The CDR3 sequence is 15 residues long. CDR3 amino acids: CASSLTSGSNFEQYF. DNA for the CDR3: TGCGCCAGCAGCCTAACTAGCGGGAGTAATTTCGAGCAGTACTTC.

V and J are TRBV2 and TRBJ1-6; 7 bases are shared with TRBD1. With V trimmed by 3 bases and J by 5 bases, 1 base remained unmatched. CDR3 length equals 14 residues. CDR1 and CDR2 from the germline V gene are SNHLY and FYNNEI. The CDR3 spells CASSEGTDNSPLHF. Here the CDR3 DNA reads TGTGCCAGCAGTGAGGGGACAGATAATTCACCCCTCCACTTT. Full variable domain (outside the CDR3, taken from reference TRBV2 and TRBJ1-6): EPEVTQTPSHQVTQMGQEVILRCVPISNHLYFYWYRQILGQKVEFLVSFYNNEISEKSEIFDDQFSVERPDGSNFTLKIRSTKLEDSAMYFCASSEGTDNSPLHFGNGTRLTVT.

The rearrangement uses TRBV6-1 and TRBJ2-5; maybe TRBD2 (5 bases). Germline CDR1 is MNHNS and CDR2 is SASEGT. This CDR3 region has 13 residues. V dropped 1 base and J dropped 5 bases, with 8 bases sitting between them. The CDR3 nucleotides read TGTGCCAGCAGTGAAGGTTGGGAGGAGACCCAGTACTTC. Its protein is CASSEGWEETQYF.

The rearrangement joins TRBV7-9 to TRBJ2-4; TRBD2 might be the D (5 bases). V was pared by 4 bases and J by 3 bases, with 16 bases between. This CDR3 has 16 amino acids. CDR1 is SEHNR, CDR2 FQNEAQ, per germline (reference sequence). As DNA, the CDR3 is TGTGCCAGCAGCTCCAATTTCCCCGGGATCAAAAACATTCAGTACTTC. It translates to CASSSNFPGIKNIQYF.

The chain has TRBV4-1 and TRBJ2-3, with TRBD2 identical over 7 bases. The ends lost 0 bases at V and 5 bases at J; junction bases unmatched: 8. The CDR3 runs to 16 residues. From germline, CDR1 is MGHRA and CDR2 YSYEKL. The DNA of the CDR3 is TGCGCCAGCAGCCAAGAATCAGCGGGGAGGGGAGATACGCAGTATTTT. It yields the protein CASSQESAGRGDTQYF.

V and J are TRBV18 and TRBJ2-5; 9 bases map to TRBD1. Germline V gene data show CDR1 as KGHSH and CDR2 as LQKENI. The J segment lost 4 bases and the V segment lost 4 bases, leaving 4 bases of the junction unmatched. The CDR3 has 14 residues. The CDR3 here is CASSQSGQGETQYF. CDR3 bases: TGTGCCAGCTCACAATCGGGACAGGGAGAGACCCAGTACTTC.

This clone was picked up a small number of times. The chain combines TRBV12-3 or TRBV12-4 with TRBJ2-7; TRBD2 is a possible D gene (6 bases). Trimming pared 4 bases from V and 5 bases from J, leaving 12 bases between. There are 13 residues in the CDR3. CDR3 bases: TGTGCCAGCAGTTACCGGGAGTCGAACGAGCAGTACTTC. It specifies CASSYRESNEQYF.

The chain links TRBV10-3 to TRBJ1-1; 9 bases are a match to TRBD1. After removal of 11 bases from V and 0 bases from J, the junction contained 4 bases not matched to a gene. The length of the CDR3 is 13 residues. Germline V gives CDR1 ENHRY, CDR2 SYGVKD. CDR3 sequence (DNA): TGTGCCGCGGGGACAGGGATGAACACTGAAGCTTTCTTT. It encodes CAAGTGMNTEAFF.

V is TRBV5-4 and J is TRBJ1-4, with TRBD1 identical over 7 bases. With V trimmed by 0 bases and J by 8 bases, 7 bases remained unmatched. The CDR3 is made up of 15 amino acids. The germline CDR1 and CDR2 sequences are SGHNT and YYREEE (reference sequence). The CDR3 DNA reads as TGTGCCAGCAGCTTGGGACAGGGAGGTGGCGAAAAACTGTTTTTT. It translates to CASSLGQGGGEKLFF.

V gene TRBV5-1 combines with J gene TRBJ2-6; D is ambiguous. The CDR3 has 15 residues. Germline CDR1 reads SGHRS; CDR2 reads YFSETQ. With 2 bases removed from V and 1 base from J, the gap between germline ends came to 7 bases. DNA for the CDR3: TGCGCCAGCAGCTTTGGGCAATCTGGGGCCAACGTCCTGACTTTC. This translates into CASSFGQSGANVLTF.

This clone occurred once. The chain joins TRBV30 to TRBJ1-3; D call uncertain. Germline V gives CDR1 GTSNPN, CDR2 SVGIG (reference sequence). This CDR3 region has 15 residues. The V and J ends lost 0 bases and 0 bases respectively, with 9 bases between them. The CDR3: CAWSVRGSSGNTIYF. For the CDR3, the DNA is TGTGCCTGGAGTGTCCGCGGTTCCTCTGGAAACACCATATATTTT.

The V and J genes are TRBV6-6 and TRBJ2-7; TRBD2 matches 11 bases. The germline CDR1 and CDR2 sequences are MNHNY and SVGAGI (reference sequence). Trimming at V came to 5 bases and at J to 3 bases, leaving 12 bases not matched to a gene. The CDR3 is 17 amino acids. CDR3 sequence (DNA): TGTGCCAGCAGTCCAGCTATAGCTAGCGGGGGGAACTACGAGCAGTACGTC. Residues: CASSPAIASGGNYEQYV.

V and J are TRBV15 and TRBJ2-7; TRBD2 matches 7 bases. Germline CDR1 reads LNHNV; CDR2 reads YYDKDF (reference sequence). The CDR3 runs to 14 residues. With 8 bases clipped from V and 0 bases from J, the junction kept 7 bases outside the gene matches. The CDR3 DNA follows: TGTGCCACCCTCAGGGACTACAGCTCCTACGAGCAGTACTTC. Translation: CATLRDYSSYEQYF.

The rearrangement joins TRBV7-6 to TRBJ1-1; 10 positions agree with TRBD1. CDR3 length: 17 residues. Germline V gives CDR1 SGHVS, CDR2 FNYEAQ. V shed 0 bases and J 1 base; nucleotides not matched to a gene: 5. CDR3: CASSLAGGTGANTEAFF. The CDR3 nucleotides read TGTGCCAGCAGCTTAGCGGGGGGGACAGGGGCGAACACTGAAGCTTTCTTT.

The rearrangement joins TRBV7-2 to TRBJ2-5; 8 positions agree with TRBD2. The CDR3 has 16 residues. In germline, CDR1 is SGHTA, CDR2 FQGNSA. J gave up 5 bases and V 1 base, and 9 bases lay outside the gene matches. The CDR3 loop reads CASSLEVRAGVETQYF. CDR3 sequence (DNA): TGTGCCAGCAGCTTAGAAGTCCGAGCGGGGGTTGAGACCCAGTACTTC.

The gene calls are TRBV6-6 and TRBJ2-3; tentatively, D is TRBD2 (6 bases). The germline CDR1 and CDR2 sequences are MNHNY and SVGAGI (reference sequence). The CDR3 has 15 amino acids. Between the trimmed V and J ends, which lost 2 bases and 5 bases, there was a span of 14 bases. For the CDR3, the DNA is TGTGCCAGCAGTTACGTTACGGGAGTGGAAGATACGCAGTATTTT. Protein sequence: CASSYVTGVEDTQYF.

This clone is a singleton in its sample. This chain links TRBV10-3 with TRBJ2-3; 8 bases are shared with TRBD1. Germline CDR1 is ENHRY and CDR2 is SYGVKD. V was pared by 2 bases and J by 1 base, with 14 bases of the junction left unmatched. The CDR3 extends over 19 amino acids. The CDR3 sequence: CAISEGIGQGFWGTDTQYF. The CDR3, as DNA: TGTGCCATCAGTGAGGGAATTGGACAGGGTTTTTGGGGCACAGATACGCAGTATTTT.